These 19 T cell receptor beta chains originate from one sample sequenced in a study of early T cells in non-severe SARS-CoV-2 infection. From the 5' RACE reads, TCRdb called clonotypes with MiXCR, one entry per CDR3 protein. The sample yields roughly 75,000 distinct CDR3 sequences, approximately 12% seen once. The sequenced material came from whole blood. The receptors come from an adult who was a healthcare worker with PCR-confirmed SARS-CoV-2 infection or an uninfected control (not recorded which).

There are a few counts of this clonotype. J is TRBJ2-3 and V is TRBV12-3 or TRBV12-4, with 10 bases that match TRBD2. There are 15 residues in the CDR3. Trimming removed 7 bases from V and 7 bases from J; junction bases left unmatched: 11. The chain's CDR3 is CASTKREGVRNTQYF. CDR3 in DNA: TGTGCCAGCACCAAGCGGGAGGGCGTTCGGAATACGCAGTATTTT.

CDR3 sequence (DNA): TGTGCCAGCGGCGCAGCGGGAGGGCCGGATGAGCAGTTCTTC. This encodes CASGAAGGPDEQFF. The chain carries TRBV9 and TRBJ2-1, with 10 bases that match TRBD2. Germline V gene lookup returns CDR1 SGDLS and CDR2 YYNGEE. The CDR3 extends over 14 amino acids. V shed 7 bases, J shed 8 bases, and the junction held 9 bases outside the gene matches.

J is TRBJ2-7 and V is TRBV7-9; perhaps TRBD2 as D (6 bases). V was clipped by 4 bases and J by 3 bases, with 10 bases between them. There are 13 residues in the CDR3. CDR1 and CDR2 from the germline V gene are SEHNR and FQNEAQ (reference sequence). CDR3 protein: CASSYAGLYEQYF. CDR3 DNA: TGTGCCAGCAGCTACGCGGGGCTCTACGAGCAGTACTTC.

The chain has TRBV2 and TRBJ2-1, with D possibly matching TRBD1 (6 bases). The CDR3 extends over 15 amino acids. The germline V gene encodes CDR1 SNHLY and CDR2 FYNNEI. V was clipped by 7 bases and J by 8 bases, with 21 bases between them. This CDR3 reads CASKWDRDMDYEQFF. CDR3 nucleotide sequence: TGTGCCAGCAAGTGGGACCGGGACATGGACTATGAGCAGTTCTTC.

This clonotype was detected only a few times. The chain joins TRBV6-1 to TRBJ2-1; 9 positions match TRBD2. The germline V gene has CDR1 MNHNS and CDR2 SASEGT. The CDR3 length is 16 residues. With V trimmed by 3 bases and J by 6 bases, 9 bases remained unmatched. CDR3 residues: CASSDRREGRSNEQFF. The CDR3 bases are TGTGCCAGCAGTGACAGGCGGGAGGGGAGGTCCAATGAGCAGTTCTTC.

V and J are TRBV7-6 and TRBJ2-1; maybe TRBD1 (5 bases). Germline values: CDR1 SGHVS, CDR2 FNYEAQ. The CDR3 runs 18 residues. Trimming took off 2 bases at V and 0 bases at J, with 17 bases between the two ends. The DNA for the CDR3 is TGTGCCAGCAGCTTAAGTAGCCAGGGATGGGGCTCCTACAATGAGCAGTTCTTC. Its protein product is CASSLSSQGWGSYNEQFF.

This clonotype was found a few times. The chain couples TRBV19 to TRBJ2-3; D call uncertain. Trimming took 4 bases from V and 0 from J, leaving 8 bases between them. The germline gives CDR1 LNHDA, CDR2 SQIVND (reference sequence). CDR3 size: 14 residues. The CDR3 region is CASSRRDSTDTQYF. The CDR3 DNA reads TGTGCCAGTAGTAGGAGAGATAGCACAGATACGCAGTATTTT.

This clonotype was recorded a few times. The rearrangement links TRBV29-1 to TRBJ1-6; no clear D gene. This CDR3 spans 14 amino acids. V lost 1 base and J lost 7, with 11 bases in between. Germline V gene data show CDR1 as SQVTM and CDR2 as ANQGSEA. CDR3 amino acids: CSVEVPAKNSPLHF. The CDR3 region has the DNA TGCAGCGTTGAAGTCCCCGCGAAGAATTCACCCCTCCACTTT.

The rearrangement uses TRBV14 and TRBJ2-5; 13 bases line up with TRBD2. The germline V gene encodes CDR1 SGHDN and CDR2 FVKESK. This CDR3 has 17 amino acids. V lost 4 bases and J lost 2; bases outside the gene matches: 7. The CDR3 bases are TGTGCCAGCAGCCTCGGACTAGCGGGAGTAGGGCAAGAGACCCAGTACTTC. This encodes CASSLGLAGVGQETQYF.

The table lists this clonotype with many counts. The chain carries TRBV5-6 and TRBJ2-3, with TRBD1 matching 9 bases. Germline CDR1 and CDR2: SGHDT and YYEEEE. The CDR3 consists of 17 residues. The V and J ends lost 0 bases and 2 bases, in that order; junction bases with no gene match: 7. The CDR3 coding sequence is TGTGCCAGCAGCTTGGGCGTCGGGGACAGGGCCACAGATACGCAGTATTTT. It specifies CASSLGVGDRATDTQYF.

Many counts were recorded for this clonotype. CDR3 in DNA: TGTGCCAGCAGTGAATTGAGACTAGCGGGAGCAGGAGAGCAGTTCTTC. This encodes CASSELRLAGAGEQFF. The chain has TRBV2 and TRBJ2-1, with TRBD2 matching over 12 bases. V shed 2 bases, J shed 10 bases, and the junction held 9 bases outside the gene matches. This CDR3 comprises 16 residues. CDR1 and CDR2 from the germline V gene are SNHLY and FYNNEI.

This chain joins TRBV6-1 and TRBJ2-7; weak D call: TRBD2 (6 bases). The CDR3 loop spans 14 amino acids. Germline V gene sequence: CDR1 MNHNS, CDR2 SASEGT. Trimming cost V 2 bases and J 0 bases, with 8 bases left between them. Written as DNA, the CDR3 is TGTGCCAGCAGTGAATGGCGGGACTCCTACGAGCAGTACTTC. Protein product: CASSEWRDSYEQYF.

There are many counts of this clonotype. The CDR3 DNA follows: TGTGCCAGCAGCCAAGATTTCGGGGCTATGTACTTC. This translates into CASSQDFGAMYF. The chain recombines TRBV14 with TRBJ2-7; D may correspond to TRBD1 or TRBD2 (5 bases each). CDR1 is SGHDN and CDR2 is FVKESK in the germline V gene. Between the trimmed V and J ends, which lost 0 bases and 12 bases, there was a span of 12 bases. This CDR3 has 12 residues.

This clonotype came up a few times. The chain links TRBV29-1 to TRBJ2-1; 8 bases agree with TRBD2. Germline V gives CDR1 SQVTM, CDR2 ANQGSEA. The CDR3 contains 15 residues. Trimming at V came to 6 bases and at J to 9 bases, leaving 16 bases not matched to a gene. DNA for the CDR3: TGCAGCGTACCGCCCCGGTTTAGCGGGGCCGCTGAGCAGTTCTTC. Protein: CSVPPRFSGAAEQFF.

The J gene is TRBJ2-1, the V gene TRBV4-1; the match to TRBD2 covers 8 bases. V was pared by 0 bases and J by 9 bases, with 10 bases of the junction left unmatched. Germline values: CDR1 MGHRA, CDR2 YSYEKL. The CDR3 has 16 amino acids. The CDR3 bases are TGCGCCAGCAGCCAAGAACGGACGGGAGGGCCTGGTGAGCAGTTCTTC. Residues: CASSQERTGGPGEQFF.

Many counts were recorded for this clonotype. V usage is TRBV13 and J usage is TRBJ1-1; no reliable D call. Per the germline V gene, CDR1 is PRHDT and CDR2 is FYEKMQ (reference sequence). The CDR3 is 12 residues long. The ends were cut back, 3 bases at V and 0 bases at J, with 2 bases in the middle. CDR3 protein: CASSFMNTEAFF. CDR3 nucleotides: TGTGCCAGCAGCTTTATGAACACTGAAGCTTTCTTT.

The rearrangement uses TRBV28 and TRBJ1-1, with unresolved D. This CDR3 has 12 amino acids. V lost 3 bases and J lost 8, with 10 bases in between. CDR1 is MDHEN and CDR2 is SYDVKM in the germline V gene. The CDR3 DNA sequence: TGTGCCAGCAGTTTTGGACGGTGGGAAGCTTTCTTT. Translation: CASSFGRWEAFF.

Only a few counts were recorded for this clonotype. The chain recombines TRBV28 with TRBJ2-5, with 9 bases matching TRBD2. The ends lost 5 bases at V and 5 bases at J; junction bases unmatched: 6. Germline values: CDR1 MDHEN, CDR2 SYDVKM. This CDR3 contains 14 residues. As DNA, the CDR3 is TGTGCCAGCAGTGGCCAGCGGGAGGTGGAGACCCAGTACTTC. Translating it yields CASSGQREVETQYF. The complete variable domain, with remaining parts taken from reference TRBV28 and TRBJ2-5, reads DVKVTQSSRYLVKRTGEKVFLECVQDMDHENMFWYRQDPGLGLRLIYFSYDVKMKEKGDIPEGYSVSREKKERFSLILESASTNQTSMYLCASSGQREVETQYFGPGTRLLVL.

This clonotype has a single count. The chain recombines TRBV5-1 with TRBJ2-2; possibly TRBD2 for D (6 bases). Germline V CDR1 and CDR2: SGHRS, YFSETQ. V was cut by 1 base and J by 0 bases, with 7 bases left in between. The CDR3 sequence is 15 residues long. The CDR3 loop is CASSLPSANTGELFF. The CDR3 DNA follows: TGCGCCAGCAGCTTGCCTAGCGCGAACACCGGGGAGCTGTTTTTT.